This TCR beta chain was documented in a study of T cell clonotyping in hematopoietic cell transplantation. Germline assignment: CDR1 ENHRY and CDR2 SYGVKD. This CDR3 spans 16 amino acids. V gave up 4 bases and J gave up 7 bases, with 19 bases separating them. Study-level points and caveats: Pathologically expanded recipient clonotypes increased progressively from day 30 to day 180 as diversity fell.

Judged by abundance, this clone is medium-sized. The antigen is undetermined. Produced via immunoSEQ multiplex PCR; TCRdb's table is partial and in-frame only. This table holds roughly 12,000 clones, approximately 68% found once. Sequencing was performed on peripheral blood mononuclear cells, taken 180 days after allogeneic stem cell transplant. The chain employs TRBV10-3 and TRBJ2-2; tentatively, D is TRBD2 (6 bases). This clonotype was obtained from a male patient aged 55 to 69 who had an allogeneic stem cell transplant from an unrelated donor, so the T cells may come from the graft donor. Some clones in this sample may be carry-over from other donors' samples. In DNA form, the CDR3 reads TGTGCCATCAGTGCCGGGACTCTGTTTGGGGACGGGGAGCTGTTTTTT. This codes for CAISAGTLFGDGELFF.